Sequencing of this T cell receptor beta chain was carried out in a study of blood T cell repertoires in COVID-19. Trimming cost V 2 bases and J 0 bases, with 8 bases left between them. Germline V lookup: CDR1 SGHRS, CDR2 YFSETQ. This CDR3 is built from 14 residues. Measured with immunoSEQ multiplex PCR; TCRdb has only the in-frame clones, and not every one. The sample contains tens of thousands of clones, 80% to 90% of which appear only once. The rearrangement links TRBV5-1 to TRBJ1-1, with D maybe TRBD1 (6 bases). Specimen: peripheral blood. The clonotype originates from a woman between 65 and 79 years old with active COVID-19. CDR3 sequence: CASSFGGMNTEAFF. In DNA, the CDR3 is TGCGCCAGCAGCTTTGGGGGCATGAACACTGAAGCTTTCTTT.